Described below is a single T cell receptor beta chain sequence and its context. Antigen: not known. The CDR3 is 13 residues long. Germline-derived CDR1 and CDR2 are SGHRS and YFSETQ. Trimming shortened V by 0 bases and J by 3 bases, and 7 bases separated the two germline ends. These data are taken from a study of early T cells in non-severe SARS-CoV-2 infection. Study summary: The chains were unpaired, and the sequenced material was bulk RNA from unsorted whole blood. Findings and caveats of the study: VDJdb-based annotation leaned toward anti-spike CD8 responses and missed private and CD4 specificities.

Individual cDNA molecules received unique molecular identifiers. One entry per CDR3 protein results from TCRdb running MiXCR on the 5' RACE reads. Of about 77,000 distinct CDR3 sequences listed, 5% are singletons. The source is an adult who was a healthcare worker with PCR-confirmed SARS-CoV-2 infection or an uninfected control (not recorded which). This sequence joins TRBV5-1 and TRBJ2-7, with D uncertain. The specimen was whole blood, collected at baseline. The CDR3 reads CASSLDQVYEQYF. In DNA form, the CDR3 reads TGCGCCAGCAGCTTGGATCAAGTCTACGAGCAGTACTTC.